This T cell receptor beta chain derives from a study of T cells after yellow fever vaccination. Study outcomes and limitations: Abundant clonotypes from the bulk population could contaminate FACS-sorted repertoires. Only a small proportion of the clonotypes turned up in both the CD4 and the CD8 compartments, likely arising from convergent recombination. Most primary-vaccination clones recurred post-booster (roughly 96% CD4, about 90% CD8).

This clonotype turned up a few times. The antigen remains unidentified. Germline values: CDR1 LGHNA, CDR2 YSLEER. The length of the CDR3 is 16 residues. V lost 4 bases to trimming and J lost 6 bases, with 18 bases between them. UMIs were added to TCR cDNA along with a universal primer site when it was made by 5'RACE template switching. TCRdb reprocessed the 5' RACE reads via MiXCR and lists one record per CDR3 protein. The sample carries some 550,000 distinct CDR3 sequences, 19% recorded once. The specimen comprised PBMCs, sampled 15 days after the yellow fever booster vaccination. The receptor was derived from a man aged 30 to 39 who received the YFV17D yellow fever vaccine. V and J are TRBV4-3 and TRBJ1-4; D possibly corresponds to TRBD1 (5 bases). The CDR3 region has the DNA TGCGCCAGCAGCCCAGGCATCAGGGAGGGCGATGAAAAACTGTTTTTT. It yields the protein CASSPGIREGDEKLFF.